This T cell receptor (beta chain) originates from a study of shared clonotypes between healthy human individuals. Study-wide results and caveats: Generation probability values for non-shared clonotypes were lower than those for clonotypes shared by all four donors.

The V gene lost 0 bases and the J gene lost 4 bases, with 13 bases spanning the gap. Germline V lookup: CDR1 KGHSH, CDR2 LQKENI. The CDR3 is made up of 15 amino acids. Notes on this clone: Antigen: not known.

Several immunoSEQ plates held equal portions of the genomic DNA taken from each subset. Only in-frame clones appear in the TCRdb table, and some are missing; sequencing was by immunoSEQ multiplex PCR. The sample has roughly 1.5 million clones, about 98% seen once; the top ten hold less than 0.55%. Sequenced: naive CD4+ T cells sorted from blood. Subset specified: CD45RA+ positively selected. This receptor was identified in a man in his thirties or forties in good health. The chain uses TRBV18 and TRBJ2-7; tentatively, D is TRBD2 (6 bases). CDR3 amino acids: CASSPPRLETYEQYF. The CDR3 DNA sequence: TGTGCCAGCTCACCACCGCGACTAGAGACATACGAGCAGTACTTC.